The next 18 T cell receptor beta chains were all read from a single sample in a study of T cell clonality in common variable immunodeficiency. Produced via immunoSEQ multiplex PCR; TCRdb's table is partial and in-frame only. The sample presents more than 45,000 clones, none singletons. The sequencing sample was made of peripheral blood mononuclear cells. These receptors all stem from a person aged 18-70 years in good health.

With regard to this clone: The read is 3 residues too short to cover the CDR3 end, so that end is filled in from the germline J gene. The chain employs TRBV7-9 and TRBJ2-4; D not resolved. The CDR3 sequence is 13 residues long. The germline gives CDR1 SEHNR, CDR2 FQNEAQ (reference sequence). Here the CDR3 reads CASSLESRSGQYF. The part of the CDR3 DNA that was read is TGTGCCAGCAGCTTAGAATCCAGGTCTGGT.

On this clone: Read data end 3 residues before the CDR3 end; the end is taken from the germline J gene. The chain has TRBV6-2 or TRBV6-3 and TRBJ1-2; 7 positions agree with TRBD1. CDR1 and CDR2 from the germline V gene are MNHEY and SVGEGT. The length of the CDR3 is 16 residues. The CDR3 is CASSLGPGTVYYDYTF. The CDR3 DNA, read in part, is TGTGCCAGCAGTTTAGGCCCCGGGACAGTATACTACGAC.

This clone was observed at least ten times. This CDR3 reads CASSSPGQGVMRGYTF. Partial CDR3 DNA: TGTGCCAGTAGTAGTCCGGGACAGGGGGTAATGAGAGGC. The chain recombines TRBV19 with TRBJ1-2; 11 bases align to TRBD1. Coverage ceases 3 residues before the CDR3 finishes, and the germline J gene fills in the end. The CDR3 covers 16 residues. CDR1 is LNHDA, CDR2 SQIVND, per germline (reference sequence).

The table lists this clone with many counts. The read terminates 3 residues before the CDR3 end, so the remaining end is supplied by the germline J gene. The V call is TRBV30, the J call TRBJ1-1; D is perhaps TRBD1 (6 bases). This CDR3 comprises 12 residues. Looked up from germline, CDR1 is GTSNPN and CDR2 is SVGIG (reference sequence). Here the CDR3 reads CAWSEVRGGAFF. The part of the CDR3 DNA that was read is TGTGCCTGGAGTGAAGTCAGGGGAGGC.

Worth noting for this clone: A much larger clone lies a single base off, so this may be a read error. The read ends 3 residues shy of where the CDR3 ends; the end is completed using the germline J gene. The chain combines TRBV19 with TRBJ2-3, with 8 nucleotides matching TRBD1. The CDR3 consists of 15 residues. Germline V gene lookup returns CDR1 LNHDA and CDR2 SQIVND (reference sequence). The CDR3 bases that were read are TGTGCCAGTAGTAAGCTGGGACAGGACAATCAGCCG. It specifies CASSKLGQDNQP. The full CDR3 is CASSKLGQDNQPQYF.

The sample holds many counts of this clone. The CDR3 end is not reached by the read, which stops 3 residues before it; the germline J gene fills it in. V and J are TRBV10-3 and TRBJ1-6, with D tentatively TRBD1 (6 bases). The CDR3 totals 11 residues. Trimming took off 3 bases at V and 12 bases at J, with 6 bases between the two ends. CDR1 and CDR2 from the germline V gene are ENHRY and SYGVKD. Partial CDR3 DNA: TGTGCCATCAGTGAAGGGGGACCC. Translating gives CAISEGGP. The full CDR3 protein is CAISEGGPLHF.

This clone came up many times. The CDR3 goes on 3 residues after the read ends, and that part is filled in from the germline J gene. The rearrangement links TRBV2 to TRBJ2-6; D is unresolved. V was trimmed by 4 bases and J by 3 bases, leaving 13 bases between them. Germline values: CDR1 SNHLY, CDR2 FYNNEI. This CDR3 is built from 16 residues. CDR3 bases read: TGTGCCAGCAGTGGGGTCCAAACAGTTGGGGCCAACGTC. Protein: CASSGVQTVGANV. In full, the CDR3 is CASSGVQTVGANVLTF.

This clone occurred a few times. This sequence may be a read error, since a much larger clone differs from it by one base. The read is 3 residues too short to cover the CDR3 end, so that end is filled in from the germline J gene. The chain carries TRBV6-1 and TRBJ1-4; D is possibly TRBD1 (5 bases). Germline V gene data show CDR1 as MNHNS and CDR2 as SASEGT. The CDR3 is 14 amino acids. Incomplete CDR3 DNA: TGTGCCAGCAGTGGACTAGCTGGGGCCAACGTA. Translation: CASSGLAGANV. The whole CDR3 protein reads CASSGLAGANVLFF.

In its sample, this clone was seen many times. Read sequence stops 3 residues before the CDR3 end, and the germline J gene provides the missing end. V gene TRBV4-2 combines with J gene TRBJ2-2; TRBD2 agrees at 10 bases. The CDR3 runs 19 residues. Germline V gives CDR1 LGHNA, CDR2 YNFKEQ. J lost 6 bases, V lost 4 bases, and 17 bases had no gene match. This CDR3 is CASSPTRPAASGGSGELFF. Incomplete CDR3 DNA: TGTGCCAGCAGCCCAACCCGACCGGCGGCTAGCGGGGGTTCCGGGGAG.

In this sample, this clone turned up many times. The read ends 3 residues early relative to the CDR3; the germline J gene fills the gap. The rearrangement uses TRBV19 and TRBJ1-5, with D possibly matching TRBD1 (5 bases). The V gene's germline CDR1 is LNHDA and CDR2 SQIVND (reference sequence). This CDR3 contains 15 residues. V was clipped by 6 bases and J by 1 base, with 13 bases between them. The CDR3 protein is CASSPTGFSNQPQHF. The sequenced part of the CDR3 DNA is TGTGCCAGTAGCCCCACAGGTTTCAGCAATCAGCCC.

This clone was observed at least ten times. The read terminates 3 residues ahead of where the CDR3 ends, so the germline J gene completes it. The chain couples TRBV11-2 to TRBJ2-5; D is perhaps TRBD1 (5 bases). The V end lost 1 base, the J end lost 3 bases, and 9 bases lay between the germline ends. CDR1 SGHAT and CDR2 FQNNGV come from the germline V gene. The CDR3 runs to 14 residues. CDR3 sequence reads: CASSLGVTEETQYF. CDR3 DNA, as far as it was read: TGTGCCAGCAGCTTAGGGGTGACAGAAGAGACC.

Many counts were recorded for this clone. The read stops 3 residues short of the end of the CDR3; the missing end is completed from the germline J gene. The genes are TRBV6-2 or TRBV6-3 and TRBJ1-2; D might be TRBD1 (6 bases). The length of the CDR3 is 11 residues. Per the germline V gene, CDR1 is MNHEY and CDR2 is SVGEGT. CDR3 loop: CASSSQGGYTF. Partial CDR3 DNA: TGTGCCAGCAGTTCCCAGGGGGGC.

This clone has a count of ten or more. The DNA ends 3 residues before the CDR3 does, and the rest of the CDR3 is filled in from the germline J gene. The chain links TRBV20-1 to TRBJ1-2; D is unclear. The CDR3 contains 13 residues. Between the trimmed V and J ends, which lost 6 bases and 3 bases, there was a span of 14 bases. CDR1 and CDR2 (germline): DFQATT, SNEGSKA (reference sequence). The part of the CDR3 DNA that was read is TGCAGTGCCCGGATTAAGGGTTACTATGGC. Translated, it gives CSARIKGYYG. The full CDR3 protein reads CSARIKGYYGYTF.

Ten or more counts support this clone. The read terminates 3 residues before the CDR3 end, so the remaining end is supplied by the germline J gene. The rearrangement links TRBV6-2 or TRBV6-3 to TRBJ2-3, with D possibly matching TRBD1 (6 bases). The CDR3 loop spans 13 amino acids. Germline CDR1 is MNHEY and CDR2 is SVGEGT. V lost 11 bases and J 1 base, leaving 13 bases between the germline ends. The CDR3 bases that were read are TGTGCCGGCGGACAGCGCCGCACAGATACG. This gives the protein CAGGQRRTDT. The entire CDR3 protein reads CAGGQRRTDTQYF.

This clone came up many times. The DNA read from the CDR3 is TGCAGCGCCGACACTTCTGGAAACACC. The encoded protein is CSADTSGNT. The whole CDR3 sequence reads CSADTSGNTIYF. This chain joins TRBV29-1 and TRBJ1-3; no reliable D call. The missing CDR3 end, 3 residues past where the read stops, is filled in from the germline J gene. V was pared by 7 bases and J by 1 base, with 8 bases between. This CDR3 is built from 12 residues. Looked up from germline, CDR1 is SQVTM and CDR2 is ANQGSEA. The complete variable domain, with remaining parts taken from reference TRBV29-1 and TRBJ1-3, reads SAVISQKPSRDICQRGTSLTIQCQVDSQVTMMFWYRQQPGQSLTLIATANQGSEATYESGFVIDKFPISRPNLTFSTLTVSNMSPEDSSIYLCSADTSGNTIYFGEGSWLTVV.

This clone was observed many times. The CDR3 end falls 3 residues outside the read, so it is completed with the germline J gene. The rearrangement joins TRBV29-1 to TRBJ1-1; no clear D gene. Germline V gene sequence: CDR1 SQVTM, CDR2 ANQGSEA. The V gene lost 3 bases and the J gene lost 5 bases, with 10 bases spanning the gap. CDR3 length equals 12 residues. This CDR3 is CSVEVRGTEAFF. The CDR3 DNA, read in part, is TGCAGCGTTGAGGTCCGGGGAACTGAA.

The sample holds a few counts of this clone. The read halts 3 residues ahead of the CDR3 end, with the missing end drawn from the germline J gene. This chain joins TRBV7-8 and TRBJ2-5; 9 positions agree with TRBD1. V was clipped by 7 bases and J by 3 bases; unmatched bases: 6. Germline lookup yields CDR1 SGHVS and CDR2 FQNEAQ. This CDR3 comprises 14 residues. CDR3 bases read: TGTGCCAGCAACTCCGGGACAGGGAAAGAGACC. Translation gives CASNSGTGKET. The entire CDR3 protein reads CASNSGTGKETQYF.

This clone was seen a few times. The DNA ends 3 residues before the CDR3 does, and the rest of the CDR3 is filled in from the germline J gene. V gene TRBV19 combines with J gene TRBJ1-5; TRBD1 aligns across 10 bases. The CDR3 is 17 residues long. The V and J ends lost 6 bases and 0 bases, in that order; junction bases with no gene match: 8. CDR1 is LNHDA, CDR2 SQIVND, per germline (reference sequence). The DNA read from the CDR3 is TGTGCCAGTAGCCCCGGGACAGGGGCTTATAGCAATCAGCCC. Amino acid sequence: CASSPGTGAYSNQP. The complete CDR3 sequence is CASSPGTGAYSNQPQHF.